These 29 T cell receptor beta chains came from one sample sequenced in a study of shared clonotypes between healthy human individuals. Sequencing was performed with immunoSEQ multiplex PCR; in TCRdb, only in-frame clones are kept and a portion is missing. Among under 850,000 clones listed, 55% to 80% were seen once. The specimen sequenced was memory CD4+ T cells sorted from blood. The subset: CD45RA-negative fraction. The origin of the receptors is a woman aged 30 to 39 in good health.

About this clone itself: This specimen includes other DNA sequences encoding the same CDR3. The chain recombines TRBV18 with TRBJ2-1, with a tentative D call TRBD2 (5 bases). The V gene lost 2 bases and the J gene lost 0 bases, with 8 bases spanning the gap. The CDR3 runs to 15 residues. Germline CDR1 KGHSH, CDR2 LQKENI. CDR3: CASSPTSGSYNEQFF. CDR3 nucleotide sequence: TGTGCCAGCTCACCAACCAGCGGCTCCTACAATGAGCAGTTCTTC.

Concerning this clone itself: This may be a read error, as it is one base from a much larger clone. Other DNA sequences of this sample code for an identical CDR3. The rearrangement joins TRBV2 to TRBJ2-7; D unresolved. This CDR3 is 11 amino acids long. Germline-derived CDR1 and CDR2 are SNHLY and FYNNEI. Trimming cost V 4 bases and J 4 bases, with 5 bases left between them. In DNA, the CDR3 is TGTGCCAGCAGTGTAGGGTACGAGCAGTACTTC. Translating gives CASSVGYEQYF.

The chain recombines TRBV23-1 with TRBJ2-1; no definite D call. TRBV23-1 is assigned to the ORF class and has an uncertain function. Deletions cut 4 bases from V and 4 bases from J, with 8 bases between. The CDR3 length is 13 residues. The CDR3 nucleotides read TGCGCCAGCAGTCCCCCTAGGTACAATGAGCAGTTCTTC. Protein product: CASSPPRYNEQFF.

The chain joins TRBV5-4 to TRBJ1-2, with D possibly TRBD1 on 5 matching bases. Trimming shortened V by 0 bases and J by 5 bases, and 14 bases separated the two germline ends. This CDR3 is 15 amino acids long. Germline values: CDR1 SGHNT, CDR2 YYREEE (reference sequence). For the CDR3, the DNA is TGTGCCAGCAGCTTGGATCGGGGGACGGGTTATGGCTACACCTTC. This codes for CASSLDRGTGYGYTF.

The CDR3 loop is CASSPRWDQQETQYF. CDR3 in DNA: TGTGCCAGCAGCCCAAGATGGGACCAGCAAGAGACCCAGTACTTC. The J gene is TRBJ2-5, the V gene TRBV14; D is perhaps TRBD1 or TRBD2 (5 bases each). The germline CDR1 and CDR2 sequences are SGHDN and FVKESK. The CDR3 spans 15 residues. Trimming cost V 4 bases and J 2 bases, with 14 bases left between them.

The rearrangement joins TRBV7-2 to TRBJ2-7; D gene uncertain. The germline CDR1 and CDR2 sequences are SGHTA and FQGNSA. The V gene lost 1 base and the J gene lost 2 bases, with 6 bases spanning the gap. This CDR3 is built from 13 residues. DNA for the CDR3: TGTGCCAGCAGCTTAGGCCGTCCCTACGAGCAGTACTTC. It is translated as CASSLGRPYEQYF.

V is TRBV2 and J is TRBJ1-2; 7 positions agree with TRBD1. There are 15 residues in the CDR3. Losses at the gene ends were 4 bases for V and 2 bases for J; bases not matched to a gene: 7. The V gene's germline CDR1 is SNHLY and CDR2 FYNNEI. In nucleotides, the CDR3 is TGTGCCAGCAGTGGGGGACAGTCCCGAAACTATGGCTACACCTTC. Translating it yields CASSGGQSRNYGYTF.

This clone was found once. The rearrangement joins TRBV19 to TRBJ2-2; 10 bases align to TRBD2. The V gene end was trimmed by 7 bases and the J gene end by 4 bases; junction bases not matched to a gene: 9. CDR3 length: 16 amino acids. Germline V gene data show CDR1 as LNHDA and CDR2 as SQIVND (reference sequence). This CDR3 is CASKNSGGLFTGELFF. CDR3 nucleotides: TGTGCCAGTAAAAATAGCGGGGGGCTATTCACCGGGGAGCTGTTTTTT.

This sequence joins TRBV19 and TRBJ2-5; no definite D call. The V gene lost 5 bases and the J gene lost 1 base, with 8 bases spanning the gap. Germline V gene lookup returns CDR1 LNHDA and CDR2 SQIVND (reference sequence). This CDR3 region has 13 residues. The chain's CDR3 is CASSRRIQETQYF. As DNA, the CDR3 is TGTGCCAGTAGTCGGCGGATCCAAGAGACCCAGTACTTC.

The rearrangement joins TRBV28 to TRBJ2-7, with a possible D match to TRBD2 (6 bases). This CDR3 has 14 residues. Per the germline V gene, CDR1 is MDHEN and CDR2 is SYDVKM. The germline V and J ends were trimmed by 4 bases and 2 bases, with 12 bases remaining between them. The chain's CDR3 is CASSWGTAAYEQYF. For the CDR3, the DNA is TGTGCCAGCAGTTGGGGGACTGCAGCCTACGAGCAGTACTTC.

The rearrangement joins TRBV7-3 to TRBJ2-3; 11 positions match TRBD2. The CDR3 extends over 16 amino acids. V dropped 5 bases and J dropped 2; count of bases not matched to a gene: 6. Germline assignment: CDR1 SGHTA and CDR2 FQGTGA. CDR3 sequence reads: CASSPTSGSFTDTQYF. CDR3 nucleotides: TGTGCCAGCAGCCCCACTAGCGGGAGTTTCACAGATACGCAGTATTTT.

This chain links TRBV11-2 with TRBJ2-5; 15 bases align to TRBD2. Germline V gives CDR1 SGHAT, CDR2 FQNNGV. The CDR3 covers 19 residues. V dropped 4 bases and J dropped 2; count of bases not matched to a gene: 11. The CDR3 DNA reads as TGTGCCAGCAGCTCGGGGCGGACTAGCGGGAGGGCCACACAAGAGACCCAGTACTTC. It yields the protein CASSSGRTSGRATQETQYF.

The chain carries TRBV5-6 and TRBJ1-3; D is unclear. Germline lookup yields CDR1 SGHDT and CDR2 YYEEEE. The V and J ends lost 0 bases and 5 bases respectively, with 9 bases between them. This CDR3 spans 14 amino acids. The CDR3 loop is CASSLDLGRNTIYF. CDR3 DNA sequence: TGTGCCAGCAGCTTGGATCTGGGAAGAAACACCATATATTTT.

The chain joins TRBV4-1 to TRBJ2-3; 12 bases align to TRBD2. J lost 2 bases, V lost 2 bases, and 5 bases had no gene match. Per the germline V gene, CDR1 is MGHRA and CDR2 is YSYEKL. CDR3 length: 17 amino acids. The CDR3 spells CASSQTTSGRTTDTQYF. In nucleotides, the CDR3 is TGCGCCAGCAGCCAAACAACTAGCGGGAGGACCACAGATACGCAGTATTTT.

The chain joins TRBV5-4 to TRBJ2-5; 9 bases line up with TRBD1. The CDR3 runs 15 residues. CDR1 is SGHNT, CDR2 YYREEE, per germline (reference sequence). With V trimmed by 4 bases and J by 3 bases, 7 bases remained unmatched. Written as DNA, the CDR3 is TGTGCCAGCAGCCCCGGGACAGGGTGGAAAGAGACCCAGTACTTC. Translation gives CASSPGTGWKETQYF.

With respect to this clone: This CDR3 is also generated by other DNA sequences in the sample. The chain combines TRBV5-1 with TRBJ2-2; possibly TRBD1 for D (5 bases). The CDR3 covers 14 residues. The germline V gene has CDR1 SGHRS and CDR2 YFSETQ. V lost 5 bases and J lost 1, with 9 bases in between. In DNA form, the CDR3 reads TGCGCCAGCAGTTTGACAGTGAACACCGGGGAGCTGTTTTTT. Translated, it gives CASSLTVNTGELFF.

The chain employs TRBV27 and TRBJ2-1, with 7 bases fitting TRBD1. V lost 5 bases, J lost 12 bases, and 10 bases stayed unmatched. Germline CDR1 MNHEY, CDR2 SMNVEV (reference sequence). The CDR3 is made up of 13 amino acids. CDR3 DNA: TGTGCCAGCAGTCCCCTCGACAGGGTAGGGCAGTTCTTC. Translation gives CASSPLDRVGQFF.

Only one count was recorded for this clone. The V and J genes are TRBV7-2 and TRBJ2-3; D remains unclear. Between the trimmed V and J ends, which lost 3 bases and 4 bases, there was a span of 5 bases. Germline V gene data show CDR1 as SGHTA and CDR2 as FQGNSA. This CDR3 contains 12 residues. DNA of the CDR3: TGTGCCAGCAGCTTTGGTTCAGATACGCAGTATTTT. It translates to CASSFGSDTQYF. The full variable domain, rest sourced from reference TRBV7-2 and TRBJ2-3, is GAGVSQSPSNKVTEKGKDVELRCDPISGHTALYWYRQSLGQGLEFLIYFQGNSAPDKSGLPSDRFSAERTGGSVSTLTIQRTQQEDSAVYLCASSFGSDTQYFGPGTRLTVL.

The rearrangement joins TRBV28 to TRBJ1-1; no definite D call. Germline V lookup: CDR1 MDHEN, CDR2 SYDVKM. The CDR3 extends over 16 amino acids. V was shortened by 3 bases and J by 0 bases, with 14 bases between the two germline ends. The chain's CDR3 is CASSFLPRRLNTEAFF. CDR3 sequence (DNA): TGTGCCAGCAGTTTTCTCCCACGTAGGTTGAACACTGAAGCTTTCTTT. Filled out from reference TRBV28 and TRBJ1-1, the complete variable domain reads DVKVTQSSRYLVKRTGEKVFLECVQDMDHENMFWYRQDPGLGLRLIYFSYDVKMKEKGDIPEGYSVSREKKERFSLILESASTNQTSMYLCASSFLPRRLNTEAFFGQGTRLTVV.

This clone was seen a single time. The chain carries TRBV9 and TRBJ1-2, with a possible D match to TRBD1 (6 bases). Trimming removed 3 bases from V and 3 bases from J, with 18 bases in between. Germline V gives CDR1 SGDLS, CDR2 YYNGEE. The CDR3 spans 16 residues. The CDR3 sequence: CASSDNKQTGYYGYTF. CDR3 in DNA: TGTGCCAGCAGCGACAACAAACAGACAGGCTACTATGGCTACACCTTC.

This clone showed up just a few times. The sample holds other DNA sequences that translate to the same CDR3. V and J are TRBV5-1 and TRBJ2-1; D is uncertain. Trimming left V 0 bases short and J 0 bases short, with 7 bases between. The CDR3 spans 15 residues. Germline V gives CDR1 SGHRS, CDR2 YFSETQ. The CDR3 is CASSLATSSYNEQFF. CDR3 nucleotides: TGCGCCAGCAGCTTGGCTACGAGCTCCTACAATGAGCAGTTCTTC. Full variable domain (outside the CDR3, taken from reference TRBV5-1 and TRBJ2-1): KAGVTQTPRYLIKTRGQQVTLSCSPISGHRSVSWYQQTPGQGLQFLFEYFSETQRNKGNFPGRFSGRQFSNSRSEMNVSTLELGDSALYLCASSLATSSYNEQFFGPGTRLTVL.

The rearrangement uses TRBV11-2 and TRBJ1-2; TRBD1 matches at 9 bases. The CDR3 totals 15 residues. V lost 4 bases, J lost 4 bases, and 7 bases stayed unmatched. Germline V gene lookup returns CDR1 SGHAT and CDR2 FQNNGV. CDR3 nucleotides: TGTGCCAGCAGCTCCGGACAGGGGAAGGGCTATGGCTACACCTTC. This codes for CASSSGQGKGYGYTF. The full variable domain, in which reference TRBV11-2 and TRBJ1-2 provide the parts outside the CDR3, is EAGVAQSPRYKIIEKRQSVAFWCNPISGHATLYWYQQILGQGPKLLIQFQNNGVVDDSQLPKDRFSAERLKGVDSTLKIQPAKLEDSAVYLCASSSGQGKGYGYTFGSGTRLTVV.

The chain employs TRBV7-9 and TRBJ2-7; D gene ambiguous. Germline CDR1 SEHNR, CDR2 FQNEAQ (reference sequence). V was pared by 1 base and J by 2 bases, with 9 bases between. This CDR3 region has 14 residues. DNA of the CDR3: TGTGCCAGCAGCTTAGGCACGAGTACCTACGAGCAGTACTTC. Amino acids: CASSLGTSTYEQYF.

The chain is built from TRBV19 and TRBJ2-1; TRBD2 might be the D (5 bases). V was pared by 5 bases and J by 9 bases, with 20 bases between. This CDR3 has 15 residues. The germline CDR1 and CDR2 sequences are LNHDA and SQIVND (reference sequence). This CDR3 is CASSPGSGYLGEQFF. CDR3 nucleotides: TGTGCCAGTAGTCCGGGGAGCGGATACCTCGGTGAGCAGTTCTTC. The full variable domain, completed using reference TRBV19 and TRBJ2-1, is DGGITQSPKYLFRKEGQNVTLSCEQNLNHDAMYWYRQDPGQGLRLIYYSQIVNDFQKGDIAEGYSVSREKKESFPLTVTSAQKNPTAFYLCASSPGSGYLGEQFFGPGTRLTVL.

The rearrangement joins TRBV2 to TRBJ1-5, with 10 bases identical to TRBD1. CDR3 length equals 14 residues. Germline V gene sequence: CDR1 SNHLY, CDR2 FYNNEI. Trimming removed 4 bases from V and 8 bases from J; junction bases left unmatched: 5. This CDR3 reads CASSGQGAIEPQHF. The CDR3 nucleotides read TGTGCCAGCAGTGGACAGGGGGCTATTGAGCCCCAGCATTTT.

Here the CDR3 reads CASSLDPTGGYGYTF. The CDR3 coding sequence is TGTGCCAGCAGCTTGGACCCGACAGGTGGCTATGGCTACACCTTC. The V gene is TRBV5-5, the J gene TRBJ1-2; D possibly corresponds to TRBD1 (6 bases). This CDR3 is built from 15 residues. Per the germline V gene, CDR1 is SGHKS and CDR2 is YYEKEE (reference sequence). V lost 0 bases and J 4 bases, leaving 13 bases between the germline ends.

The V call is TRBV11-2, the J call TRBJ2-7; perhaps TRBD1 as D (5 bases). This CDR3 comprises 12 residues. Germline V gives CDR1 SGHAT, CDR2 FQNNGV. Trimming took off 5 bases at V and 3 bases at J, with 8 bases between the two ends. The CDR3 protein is CASSPTDYEQYF. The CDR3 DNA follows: TGTGCCAGCAGCCCGACAGACTACGAGCAGTACTTC. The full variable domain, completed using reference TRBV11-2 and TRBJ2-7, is EAGVAQSPRYKIIEKRQSVAFWCNPISGHATLYWYQQILGQGPKLLIQFQNNGVVDDSQLPKDRFSAERLKGVDSTLKIQPAKLEDSAVYLCASSPTDYEQYFGPGTRLTVT.

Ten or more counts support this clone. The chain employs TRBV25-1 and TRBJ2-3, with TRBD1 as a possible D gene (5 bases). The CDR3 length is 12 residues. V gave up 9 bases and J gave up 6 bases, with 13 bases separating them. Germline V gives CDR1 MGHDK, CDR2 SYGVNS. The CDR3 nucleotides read TGTGCCAGTACACAAGGGGTGGATACGCAGTATTTT. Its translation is CASTQGVDTQYF.

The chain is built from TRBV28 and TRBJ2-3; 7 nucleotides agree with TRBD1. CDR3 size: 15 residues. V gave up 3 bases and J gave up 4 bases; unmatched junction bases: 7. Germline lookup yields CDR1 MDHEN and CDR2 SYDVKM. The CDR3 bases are TGTGCCAGCAGTTTGCGGAGGCAGGGGGCAGATACGCAGTATTTT. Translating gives CASSLRRQGADTQYF.